One sample yielded the 4 T cell receptor beta chains listed below, sequenced in a study of T cell responses to AZD1222 COVID-19 vaccine. TCRdb's copy holds only in-frame clones and misses some; the assay was immunoSEQ multiplex PCR. The sample lists about 94,000 clones; 88% were seen once. Source: peripheral blood, taken 28 days after the second AZD1222 dose. The receptors stem from an adult who received the AZD1222 COVID-19 vaccine.

The count of this clone is one. This sequence joins TRBV30 and TRBJ2-3; possible D gene TRBD1, 6 bases. The CDR3 is 12 residues long. The V gene lost 7 bases and the J gene lost 7 bases, with 15 bases spanning the gap. In germline, CDR1 is GTSNPN, CDR2 SVGIG (reference sequence). The CDR3: CASNPGANTQYF. DNA for the CDR3: TGTGCCTCAAACCCAGGGGCAAATACGCAGTATTTT.

The V call is TRBV19, the J call TRBJ1-1; D ambiguous. The CDR3 consists of 15 residues. The germline V gene has CDR1 LNHDA and CDR2 SQIVND (reference sequence). With 5 bases removed from V and 1 base from J, the gap between germline ends came to 14 bases. The chain's CDR3 is CASSPRATSNTEAFF. Here the CDR3 DNA reads TGTGCCAGTAGTCCAAGGGCCACCTCGAACACTGAAGCTTTCTTT.

The V gene is TRBV2, the J gene TRBJ2-1; D is unresolved. CDR3 length: 15 residues. Trimming took 5 bases from V and 4 from J, leaving 15 bases between them. From germline, CDR1 is SNHLY and CDR2 FYNNEI. The DNA of the CDR3 is TGTGCCAGCAGTTCGGGTTCCCCCTTTTACAATGAGCAGTTCTTC. It encodes CASSSGSPFYNEQFF.

The rearrangement uses TRBV28 and TRBJ1-2; possible D gene TRBD1, 5 bases. The V end was cut by 5 bases, the J end by 2 bases, with 12 bases between. The CDR3 runs 14 residues. Germline V CDR1 and CDR2: MDHEN, SYDVKM. CDR3 in amino acids: CASSLQGRNYGYTF. The CDR3 bases are TGTGCCAGCAGTCTTCAGGGACGGAACTATGGCTACACCTTC.